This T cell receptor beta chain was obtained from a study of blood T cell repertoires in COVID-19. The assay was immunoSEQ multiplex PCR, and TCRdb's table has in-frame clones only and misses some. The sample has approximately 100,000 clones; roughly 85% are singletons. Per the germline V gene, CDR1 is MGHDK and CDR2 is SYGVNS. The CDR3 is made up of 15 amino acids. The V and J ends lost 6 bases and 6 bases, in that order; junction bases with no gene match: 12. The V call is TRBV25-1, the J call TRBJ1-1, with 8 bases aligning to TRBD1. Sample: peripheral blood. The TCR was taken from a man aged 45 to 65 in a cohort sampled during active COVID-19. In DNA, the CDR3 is TGTGCCAGCAGAACGGTCGACAGGGGATCTGCTGAAGCTTTCTTT. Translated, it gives CASRTVDRGSAEAFF.